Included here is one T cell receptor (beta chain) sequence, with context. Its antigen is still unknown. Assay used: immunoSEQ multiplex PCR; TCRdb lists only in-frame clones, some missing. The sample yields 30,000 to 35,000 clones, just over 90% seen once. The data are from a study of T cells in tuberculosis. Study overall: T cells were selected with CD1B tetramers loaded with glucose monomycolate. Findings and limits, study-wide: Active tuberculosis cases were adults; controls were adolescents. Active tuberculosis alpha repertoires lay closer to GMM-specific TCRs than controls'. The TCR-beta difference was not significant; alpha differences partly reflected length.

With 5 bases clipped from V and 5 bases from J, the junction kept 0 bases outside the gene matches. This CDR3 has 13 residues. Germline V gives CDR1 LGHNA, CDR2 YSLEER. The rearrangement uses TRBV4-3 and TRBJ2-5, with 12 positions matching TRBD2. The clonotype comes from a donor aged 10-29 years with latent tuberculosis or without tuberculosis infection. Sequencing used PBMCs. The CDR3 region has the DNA TGCGCCAGCAGCACTAGCGGGGGGGAGACCCAGTACTTC. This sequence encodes CASSTSGGETQYF.